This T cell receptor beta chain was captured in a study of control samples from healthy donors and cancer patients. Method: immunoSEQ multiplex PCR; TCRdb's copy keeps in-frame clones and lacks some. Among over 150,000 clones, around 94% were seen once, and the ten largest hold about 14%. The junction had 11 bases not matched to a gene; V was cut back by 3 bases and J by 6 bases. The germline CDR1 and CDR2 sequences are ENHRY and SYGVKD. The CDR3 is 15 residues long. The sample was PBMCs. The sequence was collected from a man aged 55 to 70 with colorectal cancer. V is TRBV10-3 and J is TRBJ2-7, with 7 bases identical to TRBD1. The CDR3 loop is CAISERQGVVGEQYF. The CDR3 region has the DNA TGTGCCATCAGTGAACGTCAGGGGGTTGTGGGCGAGCAGTACTTC.